The entry that follows covers one T cell receptor (beta chain) sequence. Its antigen is still unknown. Base-call qualities are not available, and no considerably larger clone is one nucleotide away. TCRbeta CDR3 regions were amplified from genomic DNA by means of the immunoSEQ Assay, a bias-controlled multiplex PCR. From the authors' description of their analysis: Nucleated cell counts per sample were estimated from amplification of reference gene primers within the assay. To quantify the absolute abundance of each unique TCRbeta CDR3 rearrangement, sequence reads were collapsed and filtered. Productive Simpson clonality was computed per sample as the square root of Simpson's diversity index over productive rearrangements. TCRdb's version of the immuneACCESS table is confined to in-frame rearrangements and falls short of the full clone set. An unresolved V gene accounts for under half of the shortfall where checked; the remainder is of unknown origin. D and trimming were read from the DNA, whereas the V and J calls and clone size are those reported in that table. A total of 200,000 to 250,000 clones appear in this sample, over 75% of them only once. The ten largest make up 9.5% to 15% of the sample.

CDR1 is given as SGHAT and CDR2 as FQNNGV, both from the germline V gene. Germline trimming: 3 bases from V, 1 base from J; junction bases outside gene matches: 3. Counted from cysteine to phenylalanine, this CDR3 has 15 amino acids. Only CDR3 DNA is held: 45 bases, read in frame from base 1. Each collaborating institution followed its own protocols to collect whole blood in K2EDTA tubes. Collaborator samples were shipped for TCRbeta analysis as frozen whole blood, isolated PBMCs, or DNA extracted from either sample type. The data derive from a study of blood T cell repertoires in COVID-19 (dated by TCRdb to about 2020). Describing the broader study: Collaborator samples came from the United States, Italy and Spain and covered acute and convalescent phases of COVID-19. The prospective study material was composed of cDNA or gDNA derived from T cells, B-cell-depleted T cells, or PBMCs. The dataset comprised deeply sampled blood TCRbeta repertoires from subjects exposed to, actively infected with, or recovered from COVID-19. The repertoires were made available in a free public database intended to serve as a resource for research on the immune response to SARS-CoV-2. Samples came from the ongoing ImmuneRACE study (first 160 participants) plus 1,254 subjects from 6 global collaborators. Nearly every sample came with metadata listing a de-identified subject ID, COVID-19 status, age in years and sex. Where HLA class I and class II types were available, the types were taken from metadata supplied by the sample provider, not from assay-based typing.

Results the study describes overall, beyond this receptor: The amount of clinical and demographic metadata varied by source and participant and was provided uncurated.

The chain joins TRBV11-2 to TRBJ1-1, with 9 central nucleotides matching TRBD1. The sequence was obtained from a human donor in a cohort sampled during active COVID-19. Sequences were obtained from peripheral blood. The sequenced DNA: TGTGCCAGCAGCTTGTCGGGACAGGGGAACACTGAAGCTTTCTTT. This encodes CASSLSGQGNTEAFF.